Below, 21 T cell receptor beta chains from the same sample are listed, as sequenced in a study of identical twins. TCRdb fed the 5' RACE reads into MiXCR, producing one record per CDR3 protein. Here the sample spans about 530,000 distinct CDR3 sequences, approximately 20% being singletons. The same sample was also studied in work on yellow fever vaccine responses in identical twins.

The material sequenced was CD4+ T cells sorted from blood. The receptors derive from a woman younger than 35 in good health.

This clonotype was picked up a small number of times. The chain uses TRBV20-1 and TRBJ2-5, with D uncertain. CDR3 length equals 13 residues. Germline assignment: CDR1 DFQATT and CDR2 SNEGSKA (reference sequence). V shed 1 base and J shed 5 bases, with 11 bases lying between them. CDR3 amino acids: CSARVGLRETQYF. CDR3 nucleotide sequence: TGCAGTGCTAGAGTTGGTCTGCGGGAGACCCAGTACTTC.

This clonotype came up a few times. V gene TRBV11-2 combines with J gene TRBJ2-3; TRBD2 aligns across 9 bases. J lost 2 bases, V lost 3 bases, and 3 bases had no gene match. This CDR3 spans 15 amino acids. Germline CDR1 and CDR2: SGHAT and FQNNGV. The CDR3 loop reads CASSFGGGDTDTQYF. The CDR3 DNA reads as TGTGCCAGCAGCTTTGGCGGGGGGGACACAGATACGCAGTATTTT.

This clonotype appeared a few times. The rearrangement links TRBV7-3 to TRBJ2-5, with 8 bases aligning to TRBD1. This CDR3 is built from 13 residues. The ends lost 5 bases at V and 3 bases at J; junction bases unmatched: 2. The germline V gene encodes CDR1 SGHTA and CDR2 FQGTGA. The CDR3 region is CASSQDREETQYF. The CDR3 region has the DNA TGTGCCAGCAGCCAGGACAGGGAAGAGACCCAGTACTTC.

This clonotype was observed a handful of times. The chain joins TRBV20-1 to TRBJ1-1; TRBD1 might be the D (5 bases). This CDR3 is 13 amino acids long. Trimming left V 6 bases short and J 11 bases short, with 22 bases between. Germline V gene lookup returns CDR1 DFQATT and CDR2 SNEGSKA (reference sequence). The CDR3 is CSAVGRIGPGAFF. The CDR3, as DNA: TGCAGTGCCGTGGGACGGATCGGTCCAGGGGCTTTCTTT.

The V and J genes are TRBV3-1 and TRBJ2-3; D is uncertain. V was pared by 1 base and J by 4 bases, with 9 bases between. The germline gives CDR1 LGHDT, CDR2 YNNKEL (reference sequence). This CDR3 has 14 residues. In DNA form, the CDR3 reads TGTGCCAGCAGCCAAGGAATTCCAGCAGATACGCAGTATTTT. Translation gives CASSQGIPADTQYF.

This clonotype was seen a handful of times. The chain has TRBV11-3 and TRBJ2-4; TRBD2 agrees at 9 bases. Germline values: CDR1 SGHNT, CDR2 YENEEA. CDR3 size: 15 residues. J gave up 6 bases and V 4 bases, and 7 bases lay outside the gene matches. This CDR3 is CASSSGLSGGNIQYF. The DNA of the CDR3 is TGTGCCAGCAGCTCGGGACTTAGCGGGGGAAACATTCAGTACTTC.

This clonotype showed up just a few times. CDR3 DNA: TGTGCCATCAGTGATAACGCCCCCAATGAGCAGTTCTTC. It translates to CAISDNAPNEQFF. The rearrangement uses TRBV10-3 and TRBJ2-1; D call uncertain. CDR1 is ENHRY, CDR2 SYGVKD, per germline. V gave up 3 bases and J gave up 6 bases, with 9 bases separating them. CDR3 length: 13 residues.

V usage is TRBV3-1 and J usage is TRBJ2-7, with D possibly matching TRBD2 (7 bases). The CDR3 loop spans 19 amino acids. In germline, CDR1 is LGHDT, CDR2 YNNKEL (reference sequence). The V end lost 1 base, the J end lost 2 bases, and 24 bases lay between the germline ends. This CDR3 reads CASSQGGGHIIPLTYEQYF. CDR3 sequence (DNA): TGTGCCAGCAGCCAAGGGGGGGGACACATAATCCCACTCACCTACGAGCAGTACTTC.

This clonotype was seen more than once but under ten times. This rearrangement joins TRBV25-1 to TRBJ2-2, with unresolved D. This CDR3 comprises 14 residues. The germline V gene encodes CDR1 MGHDK and CDR2 SYGVNS. Trimming cost V 3 bases and J 4 bases, with 9 bases left between them. CDR3 region: CASSETGPTGELFF. The CDR3 DNA follows: TGTGCCAGCAGTGAGACTGGTCCCACCGGGGAGCTGTTTTTT. Filled out from reference TRBV25-1 and TRBJ2-2, the complete variable domain reads EADIYQTPRYLVIGTGKKITLECSQTMGHDKMYWYQQDPGMELHLIHYSYGVNSTEKGDLSSESTVSRIRTEHFPLTLESARPSHTSQYLCASSETGPTGELFFGEGSRLTVL.

In this sample, this clonotype turned up a few times. The rearrangement uses TRBV12-3 or TRBV12-4 and TRBJ2-2, with D hard to call. CDR3 length: 15 residues. The V gene lost 6 bases and the J gene lost 2 bases, with 13 bases spanning the gap. CDR3 DNA sequence: TGTGCCAGCAGACTAAGAGGCTCAAACACCGGGGAGCTGTTTTTT. Its protein product is CASRLRGSNTGELFF.

The V call is TRBV27, the J call TRBJ2-2; weak D call: TRBD1 (6 bases). Germline-derived CDR1 and CDR2 are MNHEY and SMNVEV (reference sequence). The CDR3 runs to 15 residues. V was cut by 3 bases and J by 5 bases, with 13 bases left in between. The CDR3 DNA sequence: TGTGCCAGCAGTTTCGGAAGGGGGTGGACCGGGGAGCTGTTTTTT. It encodes CASSFGRGWTGELFF.

This clonotype has ten or more counts. One end of the junction is discordant with germline, which a read error may explain. The rearrangement links TRBV5-1 to TRBJ2-2, with 9 bases identical to TRBD1. The CDR3 length is 14 residues. The germline CDR1 and CDR2 sequences are SGHRS and YFSETQ. CDR3 protein: CASSLGQGTGELFF. For the CDR3, the DNA is TGTGCCAGCAGTTTGGGACAGGGCACCGGGGAGCTGTTTTTT.

This clonotype was seen more than once but under ten times. This chain uses TRBV7-9 with TRBJ2-5, with TRBD1 as a possible D gene (6 bases). Trimming took 6 bases from V and 4 from J, leaving 15 bases between them. This CDR3 has 14 amino acids. Germline loops: CDR1 SEHNR, CDR2 FQNEAQ (reference sequence). In DNA form, the CDR3 reads TGTGCCAGCAGGGCCCACAGGGAAGCAGAGACCCAGTACTTC. Its translation: CASRAHREAETQYF.

This clonotype was picked up a small number of times. This chain links TRBV15 with TRBJ2-1; D could derive from TRBD1 or TRBD2 (5 bases each). V was shortened by 1 base and J by 10 bases, with 17 bases between the two germline ends. The CDR3 loop spans 15 amino acids. The V gene's germline CDR1 is LNHNV and CDR2 YYDKDF (reference sequence). The CDR3 DNA reads TGTGCCACCAGCAGAGGGGGGATGGACTTAATGGAGCAGTTCTTC. Its protein product is CATSRGGMDLMEQFF. The whole variable domain, filled in from reference TRBV15 and TRBJ2-1, reads DAMVIQNPRYQVTQFGKPVTLSCSQTLNHNVMYWYQQKSSQAPKLLFHYYDKDFNNEADTPDNFQSRRPNTSFCFLDIRSPGLGDTAMYLCATSRGGMDLMEQFFGPGTRLTVL.

CDR3 nucleotides: TGTGCCAGCAGCTACTATAGCGGGGGGGCCCGCGAGACCCAGTACTTC. Encoded protein: CASSYYSGGARETQYF. The chain uses TRBV7-2 and TRBJ2-5, with 11 bases fitting TRBD2. The V gene end was trimmed by 4 bases and the J gene end by 5 bases; junction bases not matched to a gene: 9. Looked up from germline, CDR1 is SGHTA and CDR2 is FQGNSA. The CDR3 loop spans 16 amino acids.

This chain uses TRBV4-1 with TRBJ2-1, with TRBD1 matching over 8 bases. Losses at the gene ends were 4 bases for V and 4 bases for J; bases not matched to a gene: 12. The CDR3 spans 17 residues. CDR1 is MGHRA, CDR2 YSYEKL, per germline. The CDR3 sequence is CASSLLPPTGAYNEQFF. DNA for the CDR3: TGCGCCAGCAGCCTCCTGCCCCCGACAGGGGCATACAATGAGCAGTTCTTC.

Comments on this clonotype: A junction boundary mismatches the germline segment, possibly from a read error. This sequence joins TRBV12-3 or TRBV12-4 and TRBJ2-1; D may be TRBD2 (5 bases). The CDR3 is 14 residues long. This chain's CDR3 is CASSTTGINNEHFF. For the CDR3, the DNA is TGTGCCAGCAGCACCACCGGGATCAACAATGAGCACTTCTTC.

This clonotype turned up a few times. The chain has TRBV20-1 and TRBJ2-2; no definite D call. Trimming shortened V by 3 bases and J by 5 bases, and 7 bases separated the two germline ends. Germline loops: CDR1 DFQATT, CDR2 SNEGSKA (reference sequence). This CDR3 contains 12 residues. The CDR3 reads CSASEITGELFF. CDR3 in DNA: TGCAGTGCTAGCGAGATTACCGGGGAGCTGTTTTTT.

There are a few counts of this clonotype. The rearrangement uses TRBV20-1 and TRBJ2-1; TRBD2 is a possible D gene (5 bases). Trimming cost V 3 bases and J 4 bases, with 19 bases left between them. The CDR3 is made up of 16 amino acids. CDR1 and CDR2 from the germline V gene are DFQATT and SNEGSKA (reference sequence). The DNA for the CDR3 is TGCAGTGCTAGGGGAATCTCCGGGGTAGGATACAATGAGCAGTTCTTC. This encodes CSARGISGVGYNEQFF.

The V gene is TRBV6-1, the J gene TRBJ1-4, with a weak D call TRBD1 (6 bases). V shed 10 bases and J shed 3 bases, with 18 bases lying between them. Germline V gene sequence: CDR1 MNHNS, CDR2 SASEGT. CDR3 size: 15 residues. CDR3 amino acids: CATEPGGVSNEKLFF. As DNA, the CDR3 is TGTGCCACCGAGCCGGGGGGCGTATCTAATGAAAAACTGTTTTTT.

The chain is built from TRBV29-1 and TRBJ2-3; TRBD2 might be the D (7 bases). Trimming took 3 bases from V and 6 from J, leaving 19 bases between them. The CDR3 has 15 residues. CDR1 and CDR2 (germline): SQVTM, ANQGSEA. CDR3 protein: CSVDSPRGGLDTQYF. The CDR3 nucleotides read TGCAGCGTTGACTCGCCGAGGGGGGGGCTGGATACGCAGTATTTT.